This T cell receptor (beta chain) stems from a study of PD-1 blockade in classical Hodgkin lymphoma. General observations from the study: According to reports, newly diagnosed patients had lower baseline TCR diversity than healthy donors, and relapsed/refractory patients had lower baseline TCR diversity still. Possible causes of repertoire differences, disease activity or prior therapy, remain undefined.

The sample's time point: newly diagnosed, previously untreated cHL patient sample. Thawed PBMCs were the source of CD4+ T cells, purified by magnetic negative selection. It was PBMCs in newly diagnosed, untreated classical Hodgkin lymphoma that served as comparison. Germline lookup yields CDR1 PRHDT and CDR2 FYEKMQ (reference sequence). This CDR3 spans 15 amino acids. With 8 bases removed from V and 6 bases from J, the gap between germline ends came to 22 bases. Only in-frame clones appear in the TCRdb table, and some are missing; sequencing was by immunoSEQ multiplex PCR. This sample has nearly 35,000 clones, with approximately 90% found just once. This clone was observed a single time. Its antigen is not identified.

This TCR came from a human donor with classical Hodgkin lymphoma. The V gene is TRBV13, the J gene TRBJ1-1; D is uncertain. The sequencing input was CD4+ T cells from blood. The CDR3 nucleotides read TGTGCCAGCTGCCGAGGGCGGGTTGAGGAGCCTGAAGCTTTCTTT. It translates to CASCRGRVEEPEAFF. Variable domain in full (rest from reference TRBV13 and TRBJ1-1): AAGVIQSPRHLIKEKRETATLKCYPIPRHDTVYWYQQGPGQDPQFLISFYEKMQSDKGSIPDRFSAQQFSDYHSELNMSSLELGDSALYFCASCRGRVEEPEAFFGQGTRLTVV.